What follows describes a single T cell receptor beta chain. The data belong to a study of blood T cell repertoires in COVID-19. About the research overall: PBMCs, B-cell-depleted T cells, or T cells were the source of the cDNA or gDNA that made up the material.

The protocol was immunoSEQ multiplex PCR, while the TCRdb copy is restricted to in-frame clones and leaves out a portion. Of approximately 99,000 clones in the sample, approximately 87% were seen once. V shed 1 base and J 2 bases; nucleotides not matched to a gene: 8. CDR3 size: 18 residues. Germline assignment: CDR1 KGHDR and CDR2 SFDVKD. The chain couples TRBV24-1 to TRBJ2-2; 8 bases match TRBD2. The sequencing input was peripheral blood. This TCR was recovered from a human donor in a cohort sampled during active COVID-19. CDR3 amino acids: CATSDLTRGGINTGELFF. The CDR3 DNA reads TGTGCCACCAGTGATTTAACACGGGGGGGGATCAACACCGGGGAGCTGTTTTTT.